These 21 T cell receptor beta chains were all obtained from the same sample, sequenced in a study of T cells in Graves' hyperthyroidism and ophthalmopathy. Amplification targeted TCR beta CDR3 regions from RNA transcripts. First-round RT-PCR targeting the TCR CDR3 was performed with the HTBI primer set. TCRdb independently ran MiXCR on the multiplex PCR reads; one entry per CDR3 protein. The table shows about 250,000 distinct CDR3 sequences, with around 24% occurring only once. Sequenced material: blood. These receptors all stem from a woman in her 40s with Graves' ophthalmopathy.

This clonotype was seen at least ten times. The rearrangement links TRBV11-1 to TRBJ2-7; a weak D match, TRBD2 (6 bases). The CDR3 runs to 16 residues. Per the germline V gene, CDR1 is SGHAT and CDR2 is FQDESV (reference sequence). V lost 5 bases to trimming and J lost 1 base, with 18 bases between them. CDR3 nucleotide sequence: TGTGCCAGCAGCCCCTTTGGCGGCGGGGATTCCTACGAGCAGTACTTC. It yields the protein CASSPFGGGDSYEQYF.

This clonotype was counted many times. The rearrangement links TRBV15 to TRBJ2-7; D call uncertain. Trimming took 0 bases from V and 7 from J, leaving 13 bases between them. Germline V gene lookup returns CDR1 LNHNV and CDR2 YYDKDF (reference sequence). This CDR3 is 14 amino acids long. CDR3 in DNA: TGTGCCACCAGCAGAGAGGGCCCCGTTGGAGAGCAGTACTTC. As protein: CATSREGPVGEQYF.

The chain is built from TRBV7-9 and TRBJ2-7, with D perhaps TRBD1 (6 bases). In germline, CDR1 is SEHNR, CDR2 FQNEAQ (reference sequence). The CDR3 loop spans 15 amino acids. V shed 1 base and J shed 2 bases, with 12 bases lying between them. CDR3 nucleotide sequence: TGTGCCAGCAGCTTAGGTCGGGCAGGGGCCTACGAGCAGTACTTC. Protein sequence: CASSLGRAGAYEQYF.

This clonotype was detected ten times or more. This chain links TRBV5-1 with TRBJ1-1; the D gene is possibly TRBD1 (5 bases). This CDR3 comprises 16 residues. The V end was cut by 0 bases, the J end by 1 base, with 13 bases between. Germline V lookup: CDR1 SGHRS, CDR2 YFSETQ. The CDR3 region is CASSLATGARNTEAFF. CDR3 sequence (DNA): TGCGCCAGCAGCTTGGCCACCGGGGCACGGAACACTGAAGCTTTCTTT.

In its sample, this clonotype was seen a few times. The chain couples TRBV19 to TRBJ1-6; TRBD1 agrees at 8 bases. Germline V CDR1 and CDR2: LNHDA, SQIVND (reference sequence). After removal of 7 bases from V and 8 bases from J, the junction contained 7 bases not matched to a gene. The CDR3 loop spans 14 amino acids. The CDR3 here is CASKTGASDSPLHF. DNA for the CDR3: TGTGCCAGTAAGACAGGGGCTTCGGATTCACCCCTCCACTTT.

This clonotype was found many times. A read error may explain this, as a much larger clone is one base away. The chain combines TRBV6-2 or TRBV6-3 with TRBJ2-7; the D is unclear. Per germline, CDR1 MNHEY and CDR2 SVGEGT. Trimming shortened V by 10 bases and J by 6 bases, and 19 bases separated the two germline ends. This CDR3 has 13 amino acids. The chain's CDR3 is CAISRTQLCEQYF. Written as DNA, the CDR3 is TGTGCCATCTCGCGGACCCAACTTTGCGAGCAGTACTTC.

This clonotype occurred many times. This chain joins TRBV5-1 and TRBJ2-2; TRBD1 matches at 7 bases. CDR3 length: 15 residues. The junction had 7 bases not matched to a gene; V was cut back by 4 bases and J by 4 bases. Germline CDR1 and CDR2: SGHRS and YFSETQ. This chain's CDR3 is CASSQRQGSTGELFF. The CDR3 nucleotides are TGCGCCAGCAGCCAGAGACAGGGAAGCACCGGGGAGCTGTTTTTT.

The V call is TRBV30, the J call TRBJ1-1; D perhaps matches TRBD1 (5 bases). Germline CDR1 GTSNPN, CDR2 SVGIG (reference sequence). The CDR3 is 13 amino acids. The ends were cut back, 2 bases at V and 1 base at J, with 8 bases in the middle. The CDR3 DNA follows: TGTGCCTGGAGTCCAACAGGGAACACTGAAGCTTTCTTT. It specifies CAWSPTGNTEAFF.

Many counts were recorded for this clonotype. The chain couples TRBV12-3 or TRBV12-4 to TRBJ2-5, with TRBD2 matching over 7 bases. The CDR3 contains 14 residues. The junction had 11 bases not matched to a gene; V was cut back by 7 bases and J by 6 bases. The CDR3, as DNA: TGTGCCAGCATCCTGGGGGGGGGTGCAAAGACCCAGTACTTC. This translates into CASILGGGAKTQYF.

V usage is TRBV6-2 or TRBV6-3 and J usage is TRBJ1-1; a possible D gene is TRBD1 (5 bases). Trimming cost V 2 bases and J 7 bases, with 29 bases left between them. Germline assignment: CDR1 MNHEY and CDR2 SVGEGT. The CDR3 is 19 amino acids. CDR3: CASSYPGREKGGSFGEAFF. The CDR3 bases are TGTGCCAGCAGTTACCCAGGGAGGGAAAAAGGTGGAAGTTTTGGTGAAGCTTTCTTT.

There are many counts of this clonotype. The V call is TRBV2, the J call TRBJ2-5; tentative D call: TRBD2 (6 bases). V was pared by 3 bases and J by 5 bases, with 16 bases between. This CDR3 contains 15 residues. Germline V gene lookup returns CDR1 SNHLY and CDR2 FYNNEI. CDR3 DNA sequence: TGTGCCAGCAGTGATGCCCGTTTGGGGGGTGAGACCCAGTACTTC. This translates into CASSDARLGGETQYF.

In this sample, this clonotype turned up many times. The J gene is TRBJ1-3, the V gene TRBV5-1, with TRBD1 matching over 8 bases. The CDR3 spans 14 residues. Per germline, CDR1 SGHRS and CDR2 YFSETQ. V lost 3 bases to trimming and J lost 2 bases; unmatched junction nucleotides: 1. Here the CDR3 DNA reads TGCGCCAGCAGCTCGACAGGGGCTGGAAACACCATATATTTT. It specifies CASSSTGAGNTIYF. Together with reference TRBV5-1 and TRBJ1-3, the CDR3 gives the full variable domain: KAGVTQTPRYLIKTRGQQVTLSCSPISGHRSVSWYQQTPGQGLQFLFEYFSETQRNKGNFPGRFSGRQFSNSRSEMNVSTLELGDSALYLCASSSTGAGNTIYFGEGSWLTVV.

This clonotype was seen ten or more times. The rearrangement joins TRBV28 to TRBJ2-7, with D possibly being TRBD2 (6 bases). Looked up from germline, CDR1 is MDHEN and CDR2 is SYDVKM. Trimming shortened V by 5 bases and J by 3 bases, and 14 bases separated the two germline ends. The CDR3 sequence is 14 residues long. As DNA, the CDR3 is TGTGCCAGCAGTATGGGACTGATCCACTACGAGCAGTACTTC. This gives the protein CASSMGLIHYEQYF.

This clonotype was recorded many times. The V and J genes are TRBV13 and TRBJ2-7; possibly TRBD1 or TRBD2 for D (7 bases each). The CDR3 is made up of 16 amino acids. Germline loops: CDR1 PRHDT, CDR2 FYEKMQ (reference sequence). V dropped 5 bases and J dropped 3 bases, with 20 bases sitting between them. DNA of the CDR3: TGTGCCAGCAGCCCAGGGGGGGCTAGCGGACACTACGAGCAGTACTTC. This sequence encodes CASSPGGASGHYEQYF.

This clonotype was found many times. J is TRBJ2-5 and V is TRBV7-3; 7 bases align to TRBD2. The germline V gene has CDR1 SGHTA and CDR2 FQGTGA. Trimming removed 5 bases from V and 1 base from J; junction bases left unmatched: 7. CDR3 length: 15 residues. CDR3 nucleotides: TGTGCCAGCAGCATTTTAGCGGGCCTCCAAGAGACCCAGTACTTC. Amino acid sequence: CASSILAGLQETQYF.

This clonotype was observed a single time. The CDR3: CSATNIQGRGYTF. The CDR3 bases are TGCAGTGCTACGAACATACAGGGTCGCGGCTACACCTTC. This chain uses TRBV20-1 with TRBJ1-2, with TRBD1 as a possible D gene (6 bases). The CDR3 is 13 amino acids. Germline-derived CDR1 and CDR2 are DFQATT and SNEGSKA (reference sequence). Trimming removed 4 bases from V and 8 bases from J, with 17 bases in between.

In nucleotides, the CDR3 is TGTGCCAGCAGCCCTAGGGGCCACGACTACGAGCAGTACTTC. The encoded protein is CASSPRGHDYEQYF. The chain has TRBV6-1 and TRBJ2-7; D may be TRBD1 (5 bases). V gave up 6 bases and J gave up 3 bases, with 15 bases separating them. Germline CDR1 MNHNS, CDR2 SASEGT. The CDR3 totals 14 residues.

V usage is TRBV12-3 or TRBV12-4 and J usage is TRBJ1-1, with D possibly being TRBD1 (5 bases). The ends were cut back, 4 bases at V and 6 bases at J, with 18 bases in the middle. The CDR3 runs to 15 residues. The CDR3 loop is CASSYRLGTAAEAFF. The CDR3 DNA sequence: TGTGCCAGCAGTTACCGCCTAGGGACGGCAGCTGAAGCTTTCTTT.

The sample holds many counts of this clonotype. V and J are TRBV19 and TRBJ1-1; D not certain. Germline CDR1 and CDR2: LNHDA and SQIVND (reference sequence). This CDR3 region has 15 residues. V dropped 6 bases and J dropped 0 bases, with 14 bases sitting between them. In DNA, the CDR3 is TGTGCCAGTAGAAGGACCGGGCCGATGAACACTGAAGCTTTCTTT. Residues: CASRRTGPMNTEAFF.

This clonotype was observed many times. Possible read error: a much larger clone is one base away. It is likely a read error, because the conserved phenylalanine at the end of the CDR3 is missing. The rearrangement joins TRBV9 to TRBJ2-7; TRBD2 matches 7 bases. Germline V gene sequence: CDR1 SGDLS, CDR2 YYNGEE. There are 11 residues in the CDR3. V gave up 4 bases and J gave up 7 bases; unmatched junction bases: 2. In nucleotides, the CDR3 is TGTGCCAGCAGCCCGGGGGGTGAGCAGTACCTC. Translating it yields CASSPGGEQYL.

Many counts were recorded for this clonotype. The chain joins TRBV27 to TRBJ1-5; no definite D call. Germline CDR1 and CDR2: MNHEY and SMNVEV (reference sequence). The ends were cut back, 3 bases at V and 6 bases at J, with 6 bases in the middle. The CDR3 contains 12 residues. DNA of the CDR3: TGTGCCAGCAGTTTTAACGGTCAGCCCCAGCATTTT. This translates into CASSFNGQPQHF.